This T cell receptor (beta chain) is drawn from a study of T-cell reconstitution after alpha-beta-depleted transplantation in children. The CDR3 extends over 15 amino acids. CDR1 SGHRS and CDR2 YFSETQ come from the germline V gene. V lost 2 bases and J lost 5; bases outside the gene matches: 6. During its preparation, the TCRbeta library received unique molecular identifiers. From the PCR reads, TCRdb called clonotypes with MiXCR, one entry per CDR3 protein. The table has 55,000 to 90,000 distinct CDR3 sequences, 4.9% seen once; the top ten hold approximately 20%. The study, taken as a whole, reports: A year had passed since transplant, and T-cell counts and diversity by then came mostly from newly produced T cells.

This clonotype was seen repeatedly, ten times or more. Its antigen is currently unknown. The chain recombines TRBV5-1 with TRBJ2-1; 8 nucleotides agree with TRBD1. The sequencing here drew on PBMCs, mostly from graft donor cells, taken 180 days after TCRalphabeta/CD19-depleted stem cell transplant. The sequence was collected from a boy in the first two years of life who had a stem cell transplant for acute myeloid leukemia, so the T cells may come from the graft donor. In DNA, the CDR3 is TGCGCCAGCAGCTTCGAGACAGGGGCGCACAATGAGCAGTTCTTC. Its translation: CASSFETGAHNEQFF.